The present entry profiles one T cell receptor (beta chain) with its context. The data belong to a study of blood T cell repertoires in COVID-19. The data were produced by immunoSEQ multiplex PCR, yet TCRdb's version contains in-frame clones alone and is incomplete. The data show over 200,000 clones, about nine tenths seen once. The CDR3 has 13 residues. Germline V gives CDR1 MGHDK, CDR2 SYGVNS. V was pared by 6 bases and J by 7 bases, with 5 bases of the junction left unmatched. This sequence joins TRBV25-1 and TRBJ2-1, with 8 bases fitting TRBD2. Material: peripheral blood. The clonotype was recovered from a young man with COVID-19, enrolled during active disease. As DNA, the CDR3 is TGTGCCAGCAGACCAACGGGGGGGAATGAGCAGTTCTTC. It specifies CASRPTGGNEQFF.